The entry below describes one T cell receptor beta chain. The antigen is not known. The junction departs from germline at one end; a sequencing error may be responsible. This specimen belongs to a study of breast tumors, draining lymph nodes, adjacent tissues. Study results and limitations: Data fit most tumor T cells coming from lymph node, expanding in tumor. Data only fit, rather than demonstrated, lymph node origin of most tumor T cells. Tumor TCR diversity was below lymph nodes but above nontumor tissue. Luminal-like breast cancer showed significantly greater tumor-nontumor repertoire similarity than basal-like breast cancer did.

MiXCR, run by TCRdb on the multiplex PCR reads, gives a single entry per CDR3 protein. The sample lists some 170,000 distinct CDR3 sequences, around 33% occurring once. Axillary draining lymph nodes of breast cancer patients supplied the node samples. The receptor was isolated from a female donor with breast cancer. Some clones in this sample may be carry-over from other donors' samples. The sample comprised axillary lymph node tissue.

CDR3 residues: CVSSLSGAYGYTF. The CDR3 DNA reads as TGTGTCAGCAGCTTGTCAGGGGCCTATGGCTACACCTTC. The chain carries TRBV7-2 and TRBJ1-2, with a possible D match to TRBD1 (6 bases). Germline V lookup: CDR1 SGHTA, CDR2 FQGNSA. The CDR3 contains 13 residues. The complete variable domain, with remaining parts taken from reference TRBV7-2 and TRBJ1-2, reads GAGVSQSPSNKVTEKGKDVELRCDPISGHTALYWYRQSLGQGLEFLIYFQGNSAPDKSGLPSDRFSAERTGGSVSTLTIQRTQQEDSAVYLCVSSLSGAYGYTFGSGTRLTVV.